These 22 T cell receptor beta chains originate from one sample sequenced in a study of blood T cell repertoires in COVID-19. Some clones are missing from TCRdb's copy, which holds only in-frame ones; the method was immunoSEQ multiplex PCR. The sample lists around 300,000 clones, 75% to 90% occurring once. The specimen sequenced was PBMCs or T cells enriched from blood (not recorded which). The receptors stem from a woman between 18 and 29 years old who had recovered from COVID-19.

The chain recombines TRBV5-6 with TRBJ1-5; tentatively, D is TRBD1 (6 bases). The CDR3 is 14 residues long. Trimming cost V 4 bases and J 9 bases, with 17 bases left between them. Germline V gene sequence: CDR1 SGHDT, CDR2 YYEEEE. The CDR3 DNA reads as TGTGCCAGCAGCGCCATCGGACAGTTGGCGCCCCAGCATTTT. It translates to CASSAIGQLAPQHF. The entire variable domain, with the rest obtained from reference TRBV5-6 and TRBJ1-5, is as follows: DAGVTQSPTHLIKTRGQQVTLRCSPKSGHDTVSWYQQALGQGPQFIFQYYEEEERQRGNFPDRFSGHQFPNYSSELNVNALLLGDSALYLCASSAIGQLAPQHFGDGTRLSIL.

The V gene is TRBV2, the J gene TRBJ2-5; 8 positions agree with TRBD2. Trimming cost V 5 bases and J 1 base; bases outside gene matches: 6. The V gene's germline CDR1 is SNHLY and CDR2 FYNNEI. This CDR3 region has 15 residues. CDR3 amino acids: CASSLAGPFQETQYF. In nucleotides, the CDR3 is TGTGCCAGCAGTTTAGCGGGGCCTTTCCAAGAGACCCAGTACTTC.

The V gene is TRBV24-1, the J gene TRBJ1-5; D not resolved. The CDR3 has 15 amino acids. V was clipped by 3 bases and J by 8 bases, with 16 bases between them. Germline V lookup: CDR1 KGHDR, CDR2 SFDVKD. The CDR3 loop is CATSDPGIPGEPQHF. The CDR3 bases are TGTGCCACCAGTGATCCCGGGATCCCCGGGGAGCCCCAGCATTTT.

The rearrangement links TRBV4-1 to TRBJ1-1, with D perhaps matching TRBD1 (5 bases). Trimming removed 2 bases from V and 4 bases from J, with 14 bases in between. CDR1 is MGHRA and CDR2 is YSYEKL in the germline V gene. This CDR3 contains 15 residues. The CDR3 region has the DNA TGCGCCAGCAGCCAATCTTGGGGCAGCTCCACTGAAGCTTTCTTT. Protein product: CASSQSWGSSTEAFF.

This clone came up once. The V and J genes are TRBV10-2 and TRBJ2-7, with TRBD2 matching over 9 bases. CDR1 is WSHSY, CDR2 SAAADI, per germline. This CDR3 has 16 amino acids. The V segment lost 3 bases and the J segment 6 bases; nucleotides outside the gene matches: 12. The CDR3 DNA is TGCGCCAGCAGTGATAGGCGGGGGGGTCCTTTGGTCGAGCAGTACTTC. Translation: CASSDRRGGPLVEQYF.

The chain couples TRBV11-3 to TRBJ2-3; 12 nucleotides line up with TRBD2. The length of the CDR3 is 16 residues. Germline CDR1 is SGHNT and CDR2 is YENEEA. After removal of 4 bases from V and 2 bases from J, the junction contained 4 bases not matched to a gene. In nucleotides, the CDR3 is TGTGCCAGCAGCTCCGGGACTAGCGGGCACACAGATACGCAGTATTTT. Residues: CASSSGTSGHTDTQYF.

The V call is TRBV4-1, the J call TRBJ2-7; 9 bases are a match to TRBD1. The trim removed 0 bases at V and 4 bases at J, leaving 4 bases unmatched. The CDR3 extends over 15 amino acids. Germline loops: CDR1 MGHRA, CDR2 YSYEKL. CDR3 sequence: CASSQEGQGLYEQYF. CDR3 coding DNA: TGCGCCAGCAGCCAAGAGGGACAGGGCTTATACGAGCAGTACTTC.

The rearrangement links TRBV2 to TRBJ2-1; D is uncertain. V gave up 4 bases and J gave up 7 bases, with 14 bases separating them. The germline CDR1 and CDR2 sequences are SNHLY and FYNNEI. This CDR3 has 14 residues. This CDR3 is CASSVRVVDNEQFF. In nucleotides, the CDR3 is TGTGCCAGCAGTGTTCGCGTGGTTGATAATGAGCAGTTCTTC.

The chain links TRBV3-1 (or the pseudogene TRBV3-2) to TRBJ2-7; tentative D call: TRBD1 (6 bases). The length of the CDR3 is 14 residues. V was pared by 3 bases and J by 2 bases, with 11 bases between. The germline V gene has CDR1 LGHDT and CDR2 YNNKEL (reference sequence). CDR3 amino acids: CASSQRTATYEQYF. CDR3 nucleotide sequence: TGTGCCAGCAGCCAGAGGACAGCAACCTACGAGCAGTACTTC.

This rearrangement joins TRBV5-4 to TRBJ2-1; D unresolved. V was cut by 0 bases and J by 5 bases, with 12 bases left in between. CDR3 length equals 15 residues. Germline CDR1 SGHNT, CDR2 YYREEE (reference sequence). The CDR3 DNA reads TGTGCCAGCAGCTTGGACGTGGGCCTGAACAATGAGCAGTTCTTC. It translates to CASSLDVGLNNEQFF.

The chain carries TRBV2 and TRBJ1-2; a possible D gene is TRBD1 (6 bases). Germline CDR1 SNHLY, CDR2 FYNNEI. Trimming stripped 6 bases from V and 1 base from J, with 9 bases between. There are 13 residues in the CDR3. CDR3 DNA: TGTGCCAGCAGCCGACAGGTTAACTATGGCTACACCTTC. This translates into CASSRQVNYGYTF. Full variable domain (rest looked up from reference TRBV2 and TRBJ1-2): EPEVTQTPSHQVTQMGQEVILRCVPISNHLYFYWYRQILGQKVEFLVSFYNNEISEKSEIFDDQFSVERPDGSNFTLKIRSTKLEDSAMYFCASSRQVNYGYTFGSGTRLTVV.

This rearrangement joins TRBV5-6 to TRBJ2-2; no reliable D call. The germline V gene encodes CDR1 SGHDT and CDR2 YYEEEE. CDR3 length equals 14 residues. Trimming cost V 2 bases and J 0 bases, with 5 bases left between them. The CDR3 sequence: CASSLSPNTGELFF. The CDR3 bases are TGTGCCAGCAGCTTATCTCCGAACACCGGGGAGCTGTTTTTT. Looking up the rest from reference TRBV5-6 and TRBJ2-2 gives the full variable domain: DAGVTQSPTHLIKTRGQQVTLRCSPKSGHDTVSWYQQALGQGPQFIFQYYEEEERQRGNFPDRFSGHQFPNYSSELNVNALLLGDSALYLCASSLSPNTGELFFGEGSRLTVL.

The chain combines TRBV21-1 with TRBJ1-3; the table names TRBD1, a call not compared with the DNA. TRBV21-1 is labeled a pseudogene. The CDR3 is 16 residues long. CDR3 in DNA: TGTGCCAGCAGCATCCGGACAGGGGGGAATGGAAACACCATATATTTT. This encodes CASSIRTGGNGNTIYF.

The gene calls are TRBV3-1 (or the pseudogene TRBV3-2) and TRBJ1-2; tentative D call: TRBD1 (6 bases). Germline CDR1 reads LGHDT; CDR2 reads YNNKEL (reference sequence). CDR3 size: 13 residues. Trimming removed 5 bases from V and 8 bases from J, with 15 bases in between. The CDR3 sequence is CASSETGGLGYTF. The DNA of the CDR3 is TGTGCCAGCAGCGAAACGGGGGGGCTAGGCTACACCTTC.

The rearrangement joins TRBV3-1 (or the pseudogene TRBV3-2) to TRBJ1-2; TRBD1 aligns across 7 bases. Per germline, CDR1 LGHDT and CDR2 YNNKEL (reference sequence). With 0 bases clipped from V and 6 bases from J, the junction kept 10 bases outside the gene matches. This CDR3 region has 16 residues. The CDR3 DNA sequence: TGTGCCAGCAGCCAAGATCTAACAGGGGACCTTCATGGCTACACCTTC. Its protein product is CASSQDLTGDLHGYTF.

The V gene is TRBV10-3, the J gene TRBJ1-1; a weak D match, TRBD1 (5 bases). Trimming removed 11 bases from V and 5 bases from J, with 15 bases in between. CDR1 ENHRY and CDR2 SYGVKD come from the germline V gene. This CDR3 has 12 residues. The CDR3 is CASGGGTTEAFF. DNA for the CDR3: TGTGCCTCCGGGGGAGGAACGACTGAAGCTTTCTTT.

This rearrangement joins TRBV19 to TRBJ2-2; TRBD2 matches 12 bases. V trimming: 2 bases; J trimming: 8 bases; junction bases outside the gene matches: 9. Germline-derived CDR1 and CDR2 are LNHDA and SQIVND (reference sequence). CDR3 length: 17 residues. This CDR3 reads CASSITSGGSSLGELFF. The CDR3 DNA is TGTGCCAGTAGTATAACTAGCGGGGGGTCCTCTCTAGGGGAGCTGTTTTTT.

This clone was detected only once. This rearrangement joins TRBV5-5 to TRBJ2-2; D not resolved. The CDR3 covers 15 residues. The germline V gene encodes CDR1 SGHKS and CDR2 YYEKEE (reference sequence). V shed 0 bases and J shed 0 bases, with 6 bases lying between them. For the CDR3, the DNA is TGTGCCAGCAGCTTGGGACACCCGAACACCGGGGAGCTGTTTTTT. It codes for CASSLGHPNTGELFF.

In nucleotides, the CDR3 is TGCGCCAGCAGCTTGGCCGCACAGGGCCAGGGCTACACCTTC. Its protein is CASSLAAQGQGYTF. The chain carries TRBV5-1 and TRBJ1-2; tentative D call: TRBD1 (6 bases). There are 14 residues in the CDR3. Between the trimmed V and J ends, which lost 0 bases and 8 bases, there was a span of 14 bases. The germline V gene encodes CDR1 SGHRS and CDR2 YFSETQ.

This clone appeared once. The chain couples TRBV15 to TRBJ2-7; 9 positions agree with TRBD1. The germline gives CDR1 LNHNV, CDR2 YYDKDF (reference sequence). This CDR3 is 14 amino acids long. The trim removed 4 bases at V and 6 bases at J, leaving 7 bases unmatched. The CDR3 is CATSIDRGLAEQYF. DNA for the CDR3: TGTGCCACCAGCATAGACAGGGGGTTGGCCGAGCAGTACTTC.

The CDR3 loop is CASSLAAVQGYNEQFF. In DNA form, the CDR3 reads TGCGCCAGCAGCTTGGCGGCGGTACAAGGCTACAATGAGCAGTTCTTC. The V call is TRBV5-1, the J call TRBJ2-1; D uncertain. Germline V gene sequence: CDR1 SGHRS, CDR2 YFSETQ. CDR3 size: 16 residues. V shed 0 bases and J shed 3 bases, with 13 bases lying between them.

This clone was recorded once. V usage is TRBV28 and J usage is TRBJ1-4; D gene ambiguous. CDR3 length: 13 residues. V lost 4 bases and J lost 7, with 10 bases in between. The germline V gene has CDR1 MDHEN and CDR2 SYDVKM. CDR3 sequence: CASSYPGSEKLFF. For the CDR3, the DNA is TGTGCCAGCAGTTATCCGGGGAGTGAAAAACTGTTTTTT.